Shown below are 27 T cell receptor beta chains from a single sample sequenced in a study of T-cell memory formation after mild COVID-19. TCRdb independently ran MiXCR on the 5' RACE reads; one entry per CDR3 protein. Here the sample spans fewer than 250,000 distinct CDR3 sequences, 15% being singletons. The material sequenced was PBMCs or a T cell subset sorted from them (not recorded which). These receptors were collected from an adult woman who had mild COVID-19 (a few samples of this study predate the infection). Cell type and time point are not known.

At least ten counts were recorded for this clonotype. The chain joins TRBV12-3 or TRBV12-4 to TRBJ2-1; 9 bases map to TRBD2. The CDR3 covers 17 residues. Trimming took 3 bases from V and 4 from J; bases not matched to a gene: 10. This CDR3 is CASSFSTKTSGYNEQFF. CDR3 coding DNA: TGTGCCAGCAGTTTTTCCACCAAGACTAGCGGTTACAATGAGCAGTTCTTC.

This clonotype has only a few counts. The chain employs TRBV6-2 or TRBV6-3 and TRBJ2-7, with TRBD1 matching over 7 bases. CDR3 length: 15 amino acids. The V and J ends lost 0 bases and 5 bases, in that order; junction bases with no gene match: 7. The germline V gene encodes CDR1 MNHEY and CDR2 SVGEGT. CDR3 protein: CASSYSQGVFNEQYF. The CDR3 coding sequence is TGTGCCAGCAGTTACTCGCAGGGGGTATTCAACGAGCAGTACTTC.

This clonotype was seen a few times. V and J are TRBV6-6 and TRBJ1-2, with 7 bases identical to TRBD1. Germline V lookup: CDR1 MNHNY, CDR2 SVGAGI (reference sequence). Losses at the gene ends were 2 bases for V and 8 bases for J; bases not matched to a gene: 20. The CDR3 consists of 18 residues. The chain's CDR3 is CASSYDLEIRQGLRGYTF. The DNA of the CDR3 is TGTGCCAGCAGTTACGACTTGGAGATCAGACAGGGCCTGAGGGGCTACACCTTC.

This clonotype was seen ten or more times. The gene calls are TRBV4-3 and TRBJ1-5; perhaps TRBD1 as D (6 bases). Germline-derived CDR1 and CDR2 are LGHNA and YSLEER. CDR3 size: 15 residues. Trimming took 0 bases from V and 3 from J, leaving 9 bases between them. The CDR3 loop reads CASSQEQGNNQPQHF. Written as DNA, the CDR3 is TGCGCCAGCAGCCAAGAGCAGGGGAACAATCAGCCCCAGCATTTT.

This clonotype was detected once. The chain carries TRBV10-3 and TRBJ2-1; D might be TRBD1 (5 bases). There are 12 residues in the CDR3. V dropped 6 bases and J dropped 8 bases, with 11 bases sitting between them. Germline lookup yields CDR1 ENHRY and CDR2 SYGVKD. The CDR3 is CAIRDTGDEQFF. Here the CDR3 DNA reads TGTGCCATCAGGGACACGGGCGATGAGCAGTTCTTC.

V gene TRBV20-1 combines with J gene TRBJ2-1, with D hard to call. V was trimmed by 1 base and J by 3 bases, leaving 4 bases between them. Per germline, CDR1 DFQATT and CDR2 SNEGSKA (reference sequence). The length of the CDR3 is 12 residues. CDR3: CSARVIYNEQFF. The CDR3 nucleotides read TGCAGTGCTAGAGTTATCTACAATGAGCAGTTCTTC.

The chain recombines TRBV6-5 with TRBJ2-3; D is uncertain. The CDR3 runs 14 residues. Germline V gene data show CDR1 as MNHEY and CDR2 as SVGAGI. Trimming left V 3 bases short and J 7 bases short, with 14 bases between. The CDR3: CASSYFRTGHTQYF. The CDR3 nucleotides are TGTGCCAGCAGTTATTTCAGGACCGGTCATACGCAGTATTTT.

In its sample, this clonotype was seen many times. V and J are TRBV7-2 and TRBJ2-7; 9 bases match TRBD1. Germline V lookup: CDR1 SGHTA, CDR2 FQGNSA. The CDR3 totals 14 residues. Unmatched junction bases numbered 0, after V lost 0 bases and J lost 3 bases. The CDR3 reads CASSLADRGYEQYF. Written as DNA, the CDR3 is TGTGCCAGCAGCTTAGCGGACAGGGGCTACGAGCAGTACTTC.

The chain carries TRBV30 and TRBJ2-7; either TRBD1 or TRBD2 may fit D (5 bases each). Trimming took 4 bases from V and 2 from J, leaving 12 bases between them. CDR1 and CDR2 (germline): GTSNPN, SVGIG (reference sequence). The CDR3 runs 13 residues. The CDR3 is CAWTHRGPYEQYF. CDR3 DNA: TGTGCCTGGACCCACCGGGGCCCCTACGAGCAGTACTTC.

This clonotype was detected ten times or more. The CDR3 nucleotides read TGTGCCAGCAGTAGCCCGGCGGGGTTCAGTAATTCACCCCTCCACTTT. It codes for CASSSPAGFSNSPLHF. The rearrangement uses TRBV7-9 and TRBJ1-6; D ambiguous. The CDR3 sequence is 16 residues long. The germline V gene has CDR1 SEHNR and CDR2 FQNEAQ (reference sequence). V was clipped by 6 bases and J by 6 bases, with 18 bases between them.

The chain employs TRBV3-1 and TRBJ1-1, with D perhaps matching TRBD1 (5 bases). Trimming left V 4 bases short and J 4 bases short, with 16 bases between. The CDR3 totals 15 residues. CDR1 and CDR2 from the germline V gene are LGHDT and YNNKEL (reference sequence). Here the CDR3 reads CASSRTGGAATEAFF. The CDR3, as DNA: TGTGCCAGCAGCCGGACCGGCGGGGCGGCCACTGAAGCTTTCTTT.

This clonotype was found a few times. The V and J genes are TRBV3-1 and TRBJ2-5; maybe TRBD1 (6 bases). CDR1 LGHDT and CDR2 YNNKEL come from the germline V gene (reference sequence). Trimming stripped 0 bases from V and 4 bases from J, with 12 bases between. The CDR3 covers 15 residues. The CDR3 nucleotides are TGTGCCAGCAGCCAAGATCCTGGGGGCGCAGAGACCCAGTACTTC. This gives the protein CASSQDPGGAETQYF.

The J gene is TRBJ1-2, the V gene TRBV4-2, with TRBD1 as a possible D gene (5 bases). The CDR3 extends over 15 amino acids. V was trimmed by 0 bases and J by 4 bases, leaving 12 bases between them. Germline assignment: CDR1 LGHNA and CDR2 YNFKEQ. The CDR3 loop reads CASSQDRAGTYGYTF. The CDR3 DNA reads as TGTGCCAGCAGCCAAGATAGGGCAGGGACCTATGGCTACACCTTC.

The chain couples TRBV6-2 or TRBV6-3 to TRBJ1-2; D not certain. Germline V gives CDR1 MNHEY, CDR2 SVGEGT. This CDR3 has 12 amino acids. V lost 8 bases to trimming and J lost 1 base, with 8 bases between them. CDR3 region: CASQGINYGYTF. CDR3 in DNA: TGTGCCAGCCAAGGGATTAACTATGGCTACACCTTC.

A few counts support this clonotype. The gene calls are TRBV6-2 or TRBV6-3 and TRBJ2-1; D not certain. Germline-derived CDR1 and CDR2 are MNHEY and SVGEGT. Trimming cost V 7 bases and J 6 bases, with 7 bases left between them. The CDR3 contains 11 residues. The CDR3 sequence: CASKAVNEQFF. In nucleotides, the CDR3 is TGTGCCAGCAAGGCGGTCAATGAGCAGTTCTTC.

A few counts support this clonotype. CDR3 DNA: TGTGCCAGCAGCTTAACAGGGGCTAATTCACCCCTCCACTTT. Translated: CASSLTGANSPLHF. The gene calls are TRBV7-2 and TRBJ1-6, with 7 positions matching TRBD1. CDR1 is SGHTA, CDR2 FQGNSA, per germline. The CDR3 is 14 amino acids. V lost 2 bases to trimming and J lost 6 bases; unmatched junction nucleotides: 1.

This clonotype was picked up a small number of times. CDR3 residues: CATTGGVGVYGYTF. Here the CDR3 DNA reads TGTGCCACCACCGGAGGAGTGGGTGTCTATGGCTACACCTTC. The chain joins TRBV6-5 to TRBJ1-2; D is undetermined. The CDR3 is 14 amino acids. From germline, CDR1 is MNHEY and CDR2 SVGAGI. V lost 10 bases and J lost 4, with 19 bases in between.

This clonotype was detected a few times. The rearrangement links TRBV12-3 or TRBV12-4 to TRBJ2-3; no clear D gene. The CDR3 sequence is 13 residues long. With 3 bases removed from V and 6 bases from J, the gap between germline ends came to 10 bases. In DNA, the CDR3 is TGTGCCAGCAGTTTCCGTGGCTCGGATACGCAGTATTTT. Encoded protein: CASSFRGSDTQYF.

This clonotype has at least ten counts. CDR3 protein: CASSQDLAGRYNEQFF. The CDR3 nucleotides are TGTGCCAGCAGCCAAGATCTGGCGGGGCGTTACAATGAGCAGTTCTTC. The rearrangement joins TRBV4-2 to TRBJ2-1, with a tentative D call TRBD2 (6 bases). V dropped 0 bases and J dropped 4 bases, with 13 bases sitting between them. The CDR3 has 16 amino acids. The germline gives CDR1 LGHNA, CDR2 YNFKEQ.

V and J are TRBV10-3 and TRBJ2-5; 12 bases align to TRBD2. Germline-derived CDR1 and CDR2 are ENHRY and SYGVKD. This CDR3 is 15 amino acids long. Trimming took 2 bases from V and 5 from J; bases not matched to a gene: 3. The CDR3 is CAISEASGGAETQYF. Written as DNA, the CDR3 is TGTGCCATCAGTGAGGCTAGCGGGGGGGCCGAGACCCAGTACTTC.

With regard to this clonotype: The junction does not match germline at one end; this may be a read error. This sequence joins TRBV6-5 and TRBJ2-1, with 9 nucleotides matching TRBD1. The length of the CDR3 is 12 residues. The germline gives CDR1 MNHEY, CDR2 SVGAGI. CDR3 in amino acids: CASSRQGGSMIF. In nucleotides, the CDR3 is TGTGCCAGCAGCCGACAGGGGGGTTCCATGATCTTC.

There are a few counts of this clonotype. The rearrangement links TRBV20-1 to TRBJ1-5; maybe TRBD1 (5 bases). Germline CDR1 is DFQATT and CDR2 is SNEGSKA (reference sequence). This CDR3 region has 15 residues. V was pared by 1 base and J by 4 bases, with 14 bases between. The DNA of the CDR3 is TGCAGTGCTAGAGGAGGGGCAGCTAGGAATCAGCCCCAGCATTTT. Translation: CSARGGAARNQPQHF.

The table lists this clonotype with a count of one. The rearrangement joins TRBV4-3 to TRBJ2-1, with 8 bases matching TRBD1. CDR1 and CDR2 (germline): LGHNA, YSLEER. Trimming at V came to 2 bases and at J to 8 bases, leaving 8 bases not matched to a gene. This CDR3 region has 15 residues. CDR3 coding DNA: TGCGCCAGCAGCCAACCCCAGGGGGCAGAGGATGAGCAGTTCTTC. Its translation: CASSQPQGAEDEQFF.

This clonotype was recorded a few times. This chain joins TRBV9 and TRBJ2-3; D may be TRBD2 (6 bases). V lost 6 bases and J 1 base, leaving 15 bases between the germline ends. This CDR3 has 15 residues. Germline V gene data show CDR1 as SGDLS and CDR2 as YYNGEE. CDR3 bases: TGTGCCAGCATCCGGGACTCGGAGGGCACAGATACGCAGTATTTT. Its translation: CASIRDSEGTDTQYF.

This clonotype was counted many times. The chain employs TRBV9 and TRBJ2-2; D remains unclear. V lost 3 bases to trimming and J lost 3 bases, with 6 bases between them. In germline, CDR1 is SGDLS, CDR2 YYNGEE. This CDR3 comprises 13 residues. The CDR3 spells CASSEGYTGELFF. CDR3 nucleotides: TGTGCCAGCAGCGAAGGGTACACCGGGGAGCTGTTTTTT.

There are a few counts of this clonotype. The chain joins TRBV5-6 to TRBJ2-2; no firm D call. The CDR3 is 13 amino acids. V gave up 4 bases and J gave up 4 bases, with 8 bases separating them. The germline V gene encodes CDR1 SGHDT and CDR2 YYEEEE. This CDR3 reads CASSGWVTGELFF. The DNA for the CDR3 is TGTGCCAGCAGCGGATGGGTCACCGGGGAGCTGTTTTTT.

In this sample, this clonotype turned up a few times. The chain joins TRBV30 to TRBJ1-1; D perhaps matches TRBD1 (6 bases). The ends were cut back, 4 bases at V and 4 bases at J, with 16 bases in the middle. Germline V lookup: CDR1 GTSNPN, CDR2 SVGIG (reference sequence). This CDR3 comprises 14 residues. The CDR3 spells CAWILRGATTEAFF. The CDR3 coding sequence is TGTGCCTGGATACTACGGGGGGCGACCACTGAAGCTTTCTTT.